The clone carrying this TCR beta chain was counted once. Antigen: not known. Per the germline V gene, CDR1 is DFQATT and CDR2 is SNEGSKA (reference sequence). V lost 1 base to trimming and J lost 4 bases, with 22 bases between them. The CDR3 is 17 amino acids. TCRdb recomputed calls from the RT-PCR reads with MiXCR, one row per CDR3 protein. Here the sample spans approximately 520,000 distinct CDR3 sequences, roughly 25% being singletons. The sample comes from a study of response to subunit inactivated influenza vaccine. Overall study findings and caveats: A suggestion made by the authors is that each seasonal influenza vaccination recruits few new T cells.

The sequences come from CD4+ T cells sorted from PBMCs, collected 5 days after vaccination. The gene calls are TRBV20-1 and TRBJ2-5, with D possibly TRBD2 on 5 matching bases. The receptor was isolated from a man in his fifties or sixties who received an inactivated influenza vaccine. The CDR3 here is CSARVVEVSGVRETQYF. CDR3 DNA sequence: TGCAGTGCTAGAGTAGTAGAGGTCTCCGGGGTAAGAGAGACCCAGTACTTC.